The source of this TCR beta chain is a study of T cell repertoires in cytomegalovirus infection. In the study overall: Alongside well-studied HLA-B-restricted CMV epitopes, recently identified HLA-C-restricted CMV epitopes were also used. Public signatures in TCR beta pointed to CMV infection and matching HLA type. Points from the study as a whole: CMV-specific HLA-C-restricted TCR beta clonotypes dominated the ex vivo response. Carriers of CMV and the relevant HLA type were discriminated by public TCR beta frequency.

A remark on this clonotype: Its cognate antigen is unknown.

One entry per CDR3 protein, called by TCRdb with MiXCR from the reads. This sample carries around 750,000 distinct CDR3 sequences, over 25% of them seen once, and the ten largest clones take roughly 12%. Looked up from germline, CDR1 is SGDLS and CDR2 is YYNGEE. V lost 4 bases to trimming and J lost 5 bases; unmatched junction nucleotides: 13. The length of the CDR3 is 16 residues. This clonotype originated in a human donor in good health (CMV status not recorded). Some clones in this sample may be carry-over from other donors' samples. Sequencing used cultured CD8+ T cells from PBMCs, obtained from culture after CMV antigen stimulation. The chain is built from TRBV9 and TRBJ1-1; 8 bases align to TRBD1. This CDR3 reads CASSHGQGDGSTEAFF. Written as DNA, the CDR3 is TGTGCCAGCAGCCACGGACAGGGCGACGGAAGTACTGAAGCTTTCTTT.